The 30 T cell receptor beta chains presented below share a single source sample, sequenced in a study of persistence of HIV-infected CD4 T cells. The libraries were made with immunoSEQ version 4 in survey mode. The protocol was immunoSEQ multiplex PCR, while the TCRdb copy is restricted to in-frame clones and leaves out a portion. The sample has roughly 17,000 clones; approximately 64% are singletons. The antigens these receptors bind are not known. Cells were stimulated with CMV-infected fibroblast lysates at 8.5 to 10 ug/mL. CD4+ T cells upregulating both CD40 ligand and CD69 were sorted as responding cells. The sample was CD4+ T cells sorted from PBMCs after 18-hour stimulation, taken from a patient who received antiretroviral therapy. These receptors came from an adult woman with HIV who was CMV-seropositive.

The J gene is TRBJ1-1, the V gene TRBV18; possibly TRBD1 for D (5 bases). The CDR3 extends over 13 amino acids. Germline CDR1 reads KGHSH; CDR2 reads LQKENI. V lost 8 bases, J lost 5 bases, and 15 bases lay in between. DNA of the CDR3: TGTGCCAGCGCCTCGGGGAGGGGAACTGAAGCTTTCTTT. Its protein is CASASGRGTEAFF.

This clone showed up just a few times. The rearrangement joins TRBV30 to TRBJ1-4, with D possibly being TRBD1 (5 bases). Looked up from germline, CDR1 is GTSNPN and CDR2 is SVGIG (reference sequence). This CDR3 comprises 13 residues. V was trimmed by 7 bases and J by 7 bases, leaving 16 bases between them. The CDR3 sequence is CASRKIDSEKLFF. CDR3 sequence (DNA): TGTGCCTCCCGCAAAATTGACAGTGAAAAACTGTTTTTT.

The chain joins TRBV18 to TRBJ1-2; 12 bases align to TRBD1. The CDR3 has 15 amino acids. The J segment lost 7 bases and the V segment lost 3 bases, leaving 6 bases of the junction unmatched. Germline loops: CDR1 KGHSH, CDR2 LQKENI. CDR3 in DNA: TGTGCCAGCTCACCCCTAGGGACAGGGGGCTCTGGCTACACCTTC. Translated: CASSPLGTGGSGYTF.

V is TRBV21-1 and J is TRBJ2-7; the D call in the table, TRBD2, was not verified against the DNA. TRBV21-1 is shown as a pseudogene. The CDR3 is 16 amino acids. This CDR3 is CASSKRRAGVSYEQYV. Written as DNA, the CDR3 is TGTGCCAGCAGCAAGCGTAGGGCGGGGGTTTCCTACGAGCAGTACGTC.

A single count supports this clone. The chain is built from TRBV10-1 and TRBJ1-1; D is possibly TRBD1 (5 bases). Trimming removed 4 bases from V and 5 bases from J, with 11 bases in between. There are 13 residues in the CDR3. Looked up from germline, CDR1 is WNHNN and CDR2 is SYGVQD (reference sequence). CDR3 in amino acids: CASSATGSTEAFF. Written as DNA, the CDR3 is TGCGCCAGCAGTGCTACAGGTTCTACTGAAGCTTTCTTT.

This clone was observed a single time. The same CDR3 arises from other DNA sequences in this sample as well. Here the CDR3 DNA reads TGTGCCAGCAGTTCTTTACAACCCCAGCATTTT. Translating gives CASSSLQPQHF. The V call is TRBV5-8, the J call TRBJ1-5; no firm D call. From germline, CDR1 is SGHTS and CDR2 YDEGEE. The V and J ends lost 5 bases and 10 bases respectively, with 10 bases between them. The CDR3 length is 11 residues.

The chain is built from TRBV4-2 and TRBJ2-6; 10 bases are shared with TRBD1. Losses at the gene ends were 0 bases for V and 4 bases for J; bases not matched to a gene: 6. CDR3 length: 18 amino acids. Germline CDR1 LGHNA, CDR2 YNFKEQ. The CDR3 region has the DNA TGTGCCAGCAGCCAAGATCTGGGACAGGGGATCGGGGCCAACGTCCTGACTTTC. Residues: CASSQDLGQGIGANVLTF.

V usage is TRBV7-3 and J usage is TRBJ1-6; a possible D gene is TRBD1 (5 bases). Germline-derived CDR1 and CDR2 are SGHTA and FQGTGA. Trimming took off 2 bases at V and 4 bases at J, with 12 bases between the two ends. This CDR3 is built from 16 residues. This CDR3 is CASSLRGGSYNSPLHF. The CDR3, as DNA: TGTGCCAGCAGCTTACGGGGGGGTTCGTATAATTCACCCCTCCACTTT.

For the CDR3, the DNA is TGTGCCAGCAGCGTAGGCCCAGCGGGGAGTCAAAACATTCAGTACTTC. Its translation: CASSVGPAGSQNIQYF. The chain recombines TRBV9 with TRBJ2-4; 7 bases are shared with TRBD2. Looked up from germline, CDR1 is SGDLS and CDR2 is YYNGEE. With V trimmed by 0 bases and J by 5 bases, 8 bases remained unmatched. The CDR3 is 16 residues long.

On this clone itself: One end of the junction is discordant with germline, which a read error may explain. This rearrangement joins TRBV7-8 to TRBJ1-2; D perhaps matches TRBD1 (5 bases). Looked up from germline, CDR1 is SGHVS and CDR2 is FQNEAQ. The CDR3 is 13 residues long. In DNA, the CDR3 is TGTGCCAGCAGCCTAGCGGGGGTTCCCGGCTACACCTTC. Its protein is CASSLAGVPGYTF.

The J gene is TRBJ2-1, the V gene TRBV6-5, with a tentative D call TRBD2 (7 bases). The CDR3 is made up of 12 amino acids. V was clipped by 6 bases and J by 12 bases, with 15 bases between them. The germline V gene has CDR1 MNHEY and CDR2 SVGAGI. CDR3 in amino acids: CASSQGGGSQFF. DNA for the CDR3: TGTGCCAGCAGCCAAGGGGGGGGATCGCAGTTCTTC.

V usage is TRBV5-1 and J usage is TRBJ2-1; 7 bases align to TRBD1. Germline V gene data show CDR1 as SGHRS and CDR2 as YFSETQ. The CDR3 extends over 17 amino acids. Trimming removed 3 bases from V and 7 bases from J; junction bases left unmatched: 16. This chain's CDR3 is CASSSGTVGGLSNEQFF. The CDR3 region has the DNA TGCGCCAGCAGCTCAGGGACAGTTGGCGGGCTGAGTAATGAGCAGTTCTTC.

This chain connects TRBV13 to TRBJ1-2; D unclear. The length of the CDR3 is 15 residues. Germline assignment: CDR1 PRHDT and CDR2 FYEKMQ (reference sequence). Trimming removed 2 bases at V and 6 bases at J, with 16 bases between. The CDR3 loop is CASSLIAGKIDGYTF. The DNA of the CDR3 is TGTGCCAGCAGCTTAATCGCGGGGAAGATCGATGGCTACACCTTC.

J is TRBJ1-3 and V is TRBV30; 7 bases fit TRBD1. Per the germline V gene, CDR1 is GTSNPN and CDR2 is SVGIG (reference sequence). With V trimmed by 3 bases and J by 0 bases, 8 bases remained unmatched. This CDR3 has 16 residues. As DNA, the CDR3 is TGTGCCTGGAGGGTACCGGGACAGCACTCTGGAAACACCATATATTTT. It encodes CAWRVPGQHSGNTIYF.

This clone was detected a few times. For the CDR3, the DNA is TGTGCCAGCAGTTTCCTCACCGAGCCCCAGCATTTT. Protein sequence: CASSFLTEPQHF. J is TRBJ1-5 and V is TRBV2, with D uncertain. Germline loops: CDR1 SNHLY, CDR2 FYNNEI. The CDR3 covers 12 residues. Trimming stripped 5 bases from V and 8 bases from J, with 10 bases between.

The CDR3 here is CASSQGAGTGSYEQYF. CDR3 coding DNA: TGTGCCAGCAGCCAAGGGGCTGGAACTGGATCCTACGAGCAGTACTTC. The chain joins TRBV4-2 to TRBJ2-7; D not resolved. CDR1 is LGHNA and CDR2 is YNFKEQ in the germline V gene. CDR3 size: 16 residues. Between the trimmed V and J ends, which lost 1 base and 1 base, there was a span of 14 bases.

This chain uses TRBV19 with TRBJ1-2; no reliable D call. Trimming stripped 7 bases from V and 0 bases from J, with 12 bases between. CDR3 length: 14 amino acids. Germline values: CDR1 LNHDA, CDR2 SQIVND (reference sequence). CDR3: CASTPQRTNYGYTF. CDR3 bases: TGTGCCAGTACCCCCCAGAGGACTAACTATGGCTACACCTTC.

The CDR3 coding sequence is TGTGCCAGCAGCCCACGACTAGCGGGGGGGCGGACAGATACGCAGTATTTT. It specifies CASSPRLAGGRTDTQYF. The rearrangement links TRBV21-1 to TRBJ2-3; TRBD2 is the table's D call and was not checked against the DNA. TRBV21-1 corresponds to a pseudogene. This CDR3 contains 17 residues.

The chain joins TRBV5-1 to TRBJ2-7, with a possible D match to TRBD1 (6 bases). Germline CDR1 is SGHRS and CDR2 is YFSETQ. V gave up 3 bases and J gave up 2 bases, with 12 bases separating them. The CDR3 has 14 amino acids. The CDR3 sequence: CASSSGQQPYEQYF. DNA of the CDR3: TGCGCCAGCAGCTCCGGACAGCAGCCCTACGAGCAGTACTTC. Looking up the rest from reference TRBV5-1 and TRBJ2-7 gives the full variable domain: KAGVTQTPRYLIKTRGQQVTLSCSPISGHRSVSWYQQTPGQGLQFLFEYFSETQRNKGNFPGRFSGRQFSNSRSEMNVSTLELGDSALYLCASSSGQQPYEQYFGPGTRLTVT.

V is TRBV19 and J is TRBJ1-4; D is possibly TRBD1 (6 bases). The CDR3 sequence is 15 residues long. Germline values: CDR1 LNHDA, CDR2 SQIVND (reference sequence). V lost 4 bases and J lost 5, with 14 bases in between. CDR3: CASSTDSRANEKLFF. The CDR3 DNA is TGTGCCAGTAGTACGGACAGTCGAGCGAATGAAAAACTGTTTTTT.

The chain links TRBV29-1 to TRBJ2-1, with TRBD1 matching 9 bases. The CDR3 is made up of 16 amino acids. Per the germline V gene, CDR1 is SQVTM and CDR2 is ANQGSEA. The V segment lost 0 bases and the J segment 6 bases; nucleotides outside the gene matches: 9. This CDR3 reads CSVEDRDRGKINEQFF. CDR3 sequence (DNA): TGCAGCGTTGAAGATCGAGACAGGGGGAAAATCAATGAGCAGTTCTTC.

CDR3 in amino acids: CASSSNPTGGETQYF. The CDR3 DNA sequence: TGTGCCAGCAGCTCCAATCCAACGGGGGGAGAGACCCAGTACTTC. This rearrangement joins TRBV7-7 to TRBJ2-5; TRBD2 matches at 7 bases. Germline CDR1 SSHAT, CDR2 FNYEAQ (reference sequence). After removal of 4 bases from V and 4 bases from J, the junction contained 9 bases not matched to a gene. The CDR3 totals 15 residues.

The chain uses TRBV3-1 (or the pseudogene TRBV3-2) and TRBJ1-3; 7 nucleotides align to TRBD1. Germline CDR1 LGHDT, CDR2 YNNKEL (reference sequence). The CDR3 length is 15 residues. Germline trimming cut 1 base from V and 4 bases from J; bases unmatched to any gene: 4. The CDR3 coding sequence is TGTGCCAGCAGCCAAGTAGGGGGCGCGGGAAACACCATATATTTT. It yields the protein CASSQVGGAGNTIYF.

The chain recombines TRBV4-2 with TRBJ2-2; weak D call: TRBD2 (6 bases). Germline loops: CDR1 LGHNA, CDR2 YNFKEQ. Trimming pared 5 bases from V and 6 bases from J, leaving 22 bases between. The CDR3 covers 17 residues. The CDR3 DNA reads TGTGCCAGCAGCGGGAGTTCTCCGGCTAGGGAGGCCGGGGAGCTGTTTTTT. Translating it yields CASSGSSPAREAGELFF.

The J gene is TRBJ1-1, the V gene TRBV7-2, with a possible D match to TRBD1 (6 bases). The V and J ends lost 5 bases and 4 bases respectively, with 20 bases between them. Germline CDR1 and CDR2: SGHTA and FQGNSA. The CDR3 consists of 16 residues. CDR3 nucleotides: TGTGCCAGCAGCCCGTCCCTTATGGGGGGCGCCACTGAAGCTTTCTTT. It is translated as CASSPSLMGGATEAFF. Looking up the rest from reference TRBV7-2 and TRBJ1-1 gives the full variable domain: GAGVSQSPSNKVTEKGKDVELRCDPISGHTALYWYRQSLGQGLEFLIYFQGNSAPDKSGLPSDRFSAERTGGSVSTLTIQRTQQEDSAVYLCASSPSLMGGATEAFFGQGTRLTVV.

By share, this clone ranks as large. J is TRBJ1-2 and V is TRBV2; the D is unclear. The CDR3 covers 14 residues. Germline CDR1 is SNHLY and CDR2 is FYNNEI. V was cut by 3 bases and J by 4 bases, with 12 bases left in between. For the CDR3, the DNA is TGTGCCAGCAGTGACAGACGACTAACCTATGGCTACACCTTC. This gives the protein CASSDRRLTYGYTF.

The rearrangement joins TRBV5-1 to TRBJ1-1, with TRBD1 identical over 9 bases. This CDR3 comprises 16 residues. Germline CDR1 is SGHRS and CDR2 is YFSETQ. Unmatched junction bases numbered 5, after V lost 1 base and J lost 1 base. The CDR3 protein is CASSLLLQGANTEAFF. The CDR3 region has the DNA TGCGCCAGCAGCTTGCTCCTACAGGGGGCGAACACTGAAGCTTTCTTT.

This sequence joins TRBV6-5 and TRBJ1-2; D gene ambiguous. Germline lookup yields CDR1 MNHEY and CDR2 SVGAGI. V was cut by 5 bases and J by 0 bases, with 10 bases left in between. This CDR3 spans 14 amino acids. CDR3 region: CASSTPPPNYGYTF. The CDR3 DNA reads TGTGCCAGCAGTACTCCTCCCCCTAACTATGGCTACACCTTC.

This clone appeared once. This sequence joins TRBV5-1 and TRBJ1-2; D possibly corresponds to TRBD1 (5 bases). The CDR3 is 15 amino acids. Germline V gene lookup returns CDR1 SGHRS and CDR2 YFSETQ. Trimming took off 1 base at V and 2 bases at J, with 12 bases between the two ends. The CDR3 sequence is CASSLLEGRNYGYTF. CDR3 DNA sequence: TGCGCCAGCAGCTTGTTGGAGGGGAGAAACTATGGCTACACCTTC.

This chain links TRBV7-9 with TRBJ1-4, with unresolved D. V was clipped by 2 bases and J by 11 bases, with 6 bases between them. Per the germline V gene, CDR1 is SEHNR and CDR2 is FQNEAQ (reference sequence). CDR3 length: 11 amino acids. CDR3 in DNA: TGTGCCAGCAGCTTACAAGGGAAACTGTTTTTT. Protein product: CASSLQGKLFF.